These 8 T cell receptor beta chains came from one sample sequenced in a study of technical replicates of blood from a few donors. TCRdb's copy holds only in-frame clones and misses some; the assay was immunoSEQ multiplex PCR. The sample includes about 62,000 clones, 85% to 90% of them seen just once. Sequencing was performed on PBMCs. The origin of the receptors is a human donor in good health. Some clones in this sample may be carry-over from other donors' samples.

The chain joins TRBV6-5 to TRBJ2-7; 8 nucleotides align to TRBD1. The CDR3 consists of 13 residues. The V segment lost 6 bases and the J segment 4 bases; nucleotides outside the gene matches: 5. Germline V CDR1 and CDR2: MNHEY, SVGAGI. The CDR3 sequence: CASSPRGLYEQYF. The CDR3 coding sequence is TGTGCCAGCAGCCCCAGGGGGCTGTACGAGCAGTACTTC.

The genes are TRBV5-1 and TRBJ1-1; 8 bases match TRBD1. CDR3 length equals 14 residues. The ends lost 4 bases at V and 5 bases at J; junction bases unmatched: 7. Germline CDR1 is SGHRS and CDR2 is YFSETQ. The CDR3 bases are TGCGCCAGCAGCCCTGGACAGGGTGGGACTGAAGCTTTCTTT. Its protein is CASSPGQGGTEAFF.

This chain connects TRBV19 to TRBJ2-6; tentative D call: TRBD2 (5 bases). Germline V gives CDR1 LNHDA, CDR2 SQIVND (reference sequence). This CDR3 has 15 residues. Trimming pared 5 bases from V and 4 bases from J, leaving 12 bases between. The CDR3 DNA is TGTGCCAGTAGTCTAGCAGGAGGCGGGGCCAACGTCCTGACTTTC. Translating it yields CASSLAGGGANVLTF.

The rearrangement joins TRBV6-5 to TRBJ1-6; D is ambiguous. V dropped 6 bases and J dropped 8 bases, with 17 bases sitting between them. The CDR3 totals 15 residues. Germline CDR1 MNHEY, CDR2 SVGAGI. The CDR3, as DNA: TGTGCCAGCAGATCCTCCGAGGGCGTATATTCACCCCTCCACTTT. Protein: CASRSSEGVYSPLHF.

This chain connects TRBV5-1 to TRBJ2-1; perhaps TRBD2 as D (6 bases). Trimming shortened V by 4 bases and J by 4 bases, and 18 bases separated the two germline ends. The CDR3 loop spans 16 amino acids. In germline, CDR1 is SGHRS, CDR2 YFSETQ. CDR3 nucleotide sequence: TGCGCCAGCAGCCCGGGACTTCCACCGCCGTACAATGAGCAGTTCTTC. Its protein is CASSPGLPPPYNEQFF.

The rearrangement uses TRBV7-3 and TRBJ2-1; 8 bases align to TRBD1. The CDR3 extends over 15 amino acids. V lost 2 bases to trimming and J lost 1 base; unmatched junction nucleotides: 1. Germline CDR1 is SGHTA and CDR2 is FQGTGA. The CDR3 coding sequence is TGTGCCAGCAGCTTACAGGGGGCTTCCTACAATGAGCAGTTCTTC. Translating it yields CASSLQGASYNEQFF.

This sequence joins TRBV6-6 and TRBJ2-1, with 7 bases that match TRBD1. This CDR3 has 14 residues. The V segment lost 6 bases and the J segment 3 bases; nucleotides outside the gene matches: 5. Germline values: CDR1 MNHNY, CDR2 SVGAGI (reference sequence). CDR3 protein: CASSETGNYNEQFF. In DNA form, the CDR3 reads TGTGCCAGCAGCGAGACAGGGAACTACAATGAGCAGTTCTTC.

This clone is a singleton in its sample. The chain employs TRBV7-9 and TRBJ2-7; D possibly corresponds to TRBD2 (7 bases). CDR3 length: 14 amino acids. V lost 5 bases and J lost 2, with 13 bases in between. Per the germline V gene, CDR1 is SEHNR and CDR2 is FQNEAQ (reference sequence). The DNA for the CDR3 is TGTGCCAGCAGCCCCGCCGGGGGGCCCTACGAGCAGTACTTC. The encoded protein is CASSPAGGPYEQYF.